This TCR beta chain stems from a study of blood T cell repertoires in COVID-19. Across the study: Spain, Italy and the United States supplied samples that represented acute and convalescent COVID-19. From T cells, B-cell-depleted T cells, or PBMCs came the material, which was cDNA or gDNA.

Here immunoSEQ multiplex PCR was the method, and the copy in TCRdb shows in-frame clones only, minus some. The repertoire consists of some 26,000 clones, with around 88% occurring once and the leading ten covering over 15%. J gave up 7 bases and V 3 bases, and 8 bases lay outside the gene matches. This CDR3 is 14 amino acids long. Germline V gene lookup returns CDR1 SGHRS and CDR2 YFSETQ. Sequencing was done on a sample of peripheral blood. This sequence joins TRBV5-1 and TRBJ1-1, with TRBD1 identical over 8 bases. The TCR originated in a human donor in a cohort sampled during active COVID-19. This chain's CDR3 is CASSWGDRTDEAFF. In DNA, the CDR3 is TGCGCCAGCAGCTGGGGGGACAGGACGGATGAAGCTTTCTTT. The variable domain in full, completed from reference TRBV5-1 and TRBJ1-1, reads KAGVTQTPRYLIKTRGQQVTLSCSPISGHRSVSWYQQTPGQGLQFLFEYFSETQRNKGNFPGRFSGRQFSNSRSEMNVSTLELGDSALYLCASSWGDRTDEAFFGQGTRLTVV.